The clone carrying this T cell receptor (beta chain) came up a few times. The antigen is unknown. Expressed TCRB transcripts were sequenced after all isolated RNA was converted to cDNA. Produced via immunoSEQ multiplex PCR; TCRdb's table is partial and in-frame only. The data contain about 160,000 clones, about 9.1% of them singletons. One heparinised blood draw averaging roughly 100 mL was given by each donor. Sorting of CD4+ naive, central memory, regulatory and stem cell-like memory cells was performed via CD45RO/CCR7/CD25/CD127/CD95/CD27. Purity of each sorted population was above 95%. The CDR3 consists of 14 residues. The ends lost 4 bases at V and 8 bases at J; junction bases unmatched: 9. Germline lookup yields CDR1 SGHRS and CDR2 YFSETQ. The sample comes from a study of beta chain features in type 1 diabetes. Notes on the study in general: More deletions and fewer insertions at VDJ junctions were found in patients with type 1 diabetes.

The gene calls are TRBV5-1 and TRBJ2-1, with 7 bases that match TRBD2. Sequencing was done on a sample of central memory CD4+ T cells from blood. The clonotype was recovered from a woman in her late teens or twenties in good health. The CDR3 is CASSLGGVWDEQFF. Here the CDR3 DNA reads TGCGCCAGCAGCCTGGGGGGGGTCTGGGATGAGCAGTTCTTC.